One sample yielded the 6 T cell receptor beta chains listed below, sequenced in a study of regulatory T cells in long-lasting Graves disease. Construction of TCR beta libraries relied on iRepertoire HTBI primers and on Arm-PCR targeting CDR3 regions. Via MiXCR, TCRdb re-called the multiplex PCR reads, giving one row per CDR3 protein. Counted here are about 500,000 distinct CDR3 sequences, under 20% occurring once; the ten biggest clones make up 12%. Stated time point: newly diagnosed GD, antithyroid drugs for less than 3 months. PBMC-derived RNA was used for the TCR library. The data also belong to a second study, concerning T cells in Graves' hyperthyroidism and ophthalmopathy.

The sequencing here drew on peripheral blood mononuclear cells (PBMCs), taken at new diagnosis, from a patient treated with antithyroid drugs. Receptor source: a man aged 35-49 years with Graves disease.

The chain employs TRBV10-3 and TRBJ2-1, with D uncertain. The CDR3 has 15 residues. The germline V gene encodes CDR1 ENHRY and CDR2 SYGVKD. Between the trimmed V and J ends, which lost 3 bases and 5 bases, there was a span of 14 bases. Here the CDR3 reads CAISDPARSNNEQFF. Here the CDR3 DNA reads TGTGCCATCAGTGATCCAGCTAGATCTAACAATGAGCAGTTCTTC.

This clonotype was recorded many times. The chain joins TRBV5-1 to TRBJ2-2, with D possibly matching TRBD1 (6 bases). V dropped 7 bases and J dropped 4 bases, with 20 bases sitting between them. Germline V gene data show CDR1 as SGHRS and CDR2 as YFSETQ. CDR3 length: 16 amino acids. CDR3 in DNA: TGCGCCAGCGCCCCAGGGGACCTAGTAGGCACCGGGGAGCTGTTTTTT. Its protein product is CASAPGDLVGTGELFF.

This clonotype has only a few counts. V and J are TRBV6-2 or TRBV6-3 and TRBJ2-7, with D hard to call. Germline CDR1 reads MNHEY; CDR2 reads SVGEGT. Trimming shortened V by 2 bases and J by 7 bases, and 15 bases separated the two germline ends. There are 14 residues in the CDR3. This CDR3 reads CASSYTAMPQEQYF. CDR3 coding DNA: TGTGCCAGCAGTTACACGGCCATGCCTCAGGAGCAGTACTTC.

The CDR3 reads CASSLSVFSTDTQYF. Written as DNA, the CDR3 is TGTGCCAGCAGTTTATCTGTCTTTAGCACAGATACGCAGTATTTT. The rearrangement uses TRBV27 and TRBJ2-3; D call uncertain. V lost 0 bases and J lost 0, with 7 bases in between. Germline assignment: CDR1 MNHEY and CDR2 SMNVEV (reference sequence). CDR3 length equals 15 residues.

This clonotype has a count of ten or more. This chain uses TRBV28 with TRBJ2-3; D may correspond to TRBD1 or TRBD2 (5 bases each). The CDR3 is made up of 14 amino acids. Germline loops: CDR1 MDHEN, CDR2 SYDVKM. The V and J ends lost 3 bases and 6 bases respectively, with 13 bases between them. The CDR3 here is CASSLWGSEDTQYF. The CDR3 bases are TGTGCCAGCAGTTTGTGGGGGAGCGAGGATACGCAGTATTTT.

This clonotype has a count of ten or more. The J gene is TRBJ2-7, the V gene TRBV20-1, with 12 bases aligning to TRBD2. The CDR3 is made up of 14 amino acids. J lost 0 bases, V lost 6 bases, and 3 bases had no gene match. Germline V CDR1 and CDR2: DFQATT, SNEGSKA (reference sequence). The CDR3 protein is CSARTSGNSYEQYF. The CDR3 nucleotides read TGCAGTGCGAGGACTAGCGGGAACTCCTACGAGCAGTACTTC.